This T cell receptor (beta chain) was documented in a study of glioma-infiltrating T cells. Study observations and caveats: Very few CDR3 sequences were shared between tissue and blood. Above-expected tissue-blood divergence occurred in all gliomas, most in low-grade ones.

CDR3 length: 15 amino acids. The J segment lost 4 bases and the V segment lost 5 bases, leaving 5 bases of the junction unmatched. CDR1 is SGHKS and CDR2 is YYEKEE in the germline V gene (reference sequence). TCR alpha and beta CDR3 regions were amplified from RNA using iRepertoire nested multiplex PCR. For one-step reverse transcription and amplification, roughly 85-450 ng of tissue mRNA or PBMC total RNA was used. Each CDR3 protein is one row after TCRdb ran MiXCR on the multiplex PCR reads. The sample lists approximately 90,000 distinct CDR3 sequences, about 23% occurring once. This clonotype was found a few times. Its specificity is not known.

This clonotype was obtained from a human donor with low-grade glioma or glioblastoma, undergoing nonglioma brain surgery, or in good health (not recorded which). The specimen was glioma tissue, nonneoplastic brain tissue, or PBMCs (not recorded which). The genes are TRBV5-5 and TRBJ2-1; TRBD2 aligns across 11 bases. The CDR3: CASRPGLAAYNEQFF. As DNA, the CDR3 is TGTGCCAGCAGGCCGGGACTAGCGGCTTACAATGAGCAGTTCTTC.